This TCR beta chain was sequenced during a study of T cell repertoires in cytomegalovirus infection. The overall study: Both a matching HLA type and CMV infection were indicated by public TCR beta signatures.

Germline V lookup: CDR1 MNHEY, CDR2 SVGAGI. With 7 bases removed from V and 8 bases from J, the gap between germline ends came to 11 bases. There are 12 residues in the CDR3. TCRdb ran MiXCR on the reads and lists one entry per CDR3 protein. The table has roughly 920,000 distinct CDR3 sequences, more than 25% seen once. In this sample, this clonotype turned up many times. Its antigen is still unknown. The gene calls are TRBV6-5 and TRBJ2-2; D perhaps matches TRBD2 (6 bases). The sequencing here drew on cultured CD8+ T cells from PBMCs, taken from culture after CMV antigen stimulation. This receptor was taken from a human donor in good health (CMV status not recorded). Some clones in this sample may be carry-over from other donors' samples. CDR3 sequence: CASTRGLGELFF. The DNA of the CDR3 is TGTGCCAGCACGCGGGGTTTAGGGGAGCTGTTTTTT.